The 9 T cell receptor beta chains presented below share a single source sample, sequenced in a study of human T cells and chemical hapten exposure. As for time point: patch test 2, 6 weeks after DPC sensitization. Treatment noted: therapeutic diphenylcyclopropenone sensitization with weekly scalp DPC. It was from unfractionated whole blood that total RNA was extracted. TCRdb re-called the RACE reads through MiXCR, storing one row per CDR3 protein. The table includes 35,000 to 50,000 distinct CDR3 sequences, approximately 9.6% detected once. This material consisted of whole blood, taken in connection with sensitization to the hapten diphenylcyclopropenone (DPC). The receptors stem from a woman aged 25 to 39 with alopecia areata. Some clones in this sample may be carry-over from other donors' samples.

The V and J genes are TRBV6-2 or TRBV6-3 and TRBJ1-5; D remains ambiguous. This CDR3 is 12 amino acids long. CDR1 MNHEY and CDR2 SVGEGT come from the germline V gene. The V end was cut by 5 bases, the J end by 10 bases, with 12 bases between. The CDR3, as DNA: TGTGCCAGCAGTCGCCTCGCAGCACCCCAGCATTTT. It encodes CASSRLAAPQHF.

This clonotype was found a few times. This chain joins TRBV12-3 or TRBV12-4 and TRBJ2-7, with no clear D. CDR3 length equals 14 residues. V was pared by 3 bases and J by 7 bases, with 16 bases between. This chain's CDR3 is CASSFPAGFGEQYF. The CDR3, as DNA: TGTGCCAGCAGTTTCCCGGCCGGGTTCGGGGAGCAGTACTTC.

Ten or more counts support this clonotype. The V and J genes are TRBV6-6 and TRBJ1-5; D gene uncertain. This CDR3 spans 14 amino acids. Germline assignment: CDR1 MNHNY and CDR2 SVGAGI (reference sequence). Trimming left V 4 bases short and J 2 bases short, with 9 bases between. DNA of the CDR3: TGTGCCAGCAGTTTGAGCCCCGGCAATCAGCCCCAGCATTTT. Protein: CASSLSPGNQPQHF.

A word on this clonotype: A single base separates this from a much larger clone, so it may be a read error. In DNA form, the CDR3 reads TGTGCCAGCAGCGTAAGCGGGGGGACCTACAATGAGCAGATCTTC. Its translation: CASSVSGGTYNEQIF. The chain has TRBV9 and TRBJ2-1; 9 bases align to TRBD2. Per germline, CDR1 SGDLS and CDR2 YYNGEE. The CDR3 extends over 15 amino acids. Filled out from reference TRBV9 and TRBJ2-1, the complete variable domain reads DSGVTQTPKHLITATGQRVTLRCSPRSGDLSVYWYQQSLDQGLQFLIQYYNGEERAKGNILERFSAQQFPDLHSELNLSSLELGDSALYFCASSVSGGTYNEQIFGPGTRLTVL.

This clonotype was detected a few times. The chain joins TRBV7-2 to TRBJ1-6; no definite D call. CDR3 size: 16 residues. In germline, CDR1 is SGHTA, CDR2 FQGNSA. V lost 6 bases and J lost 7, with 19 bases in between. CDR3 loop: CASSSLFGVKNSPLHF. The CDR3 coding sequence is TGTGCCAGCAGTTCACTTTTCGGGGTAAAAAATTCACCCCTCCACTTT. Full variable domain (remainder filled in from reference TRBV7-2 and TRBJ1-6): GAGVSQSPSNKVTEKGKDVELRCDPISGHTALYWYRQSLGQGLEFLIYFQGNSAPDKSGLPSDRFSAERTGGSVSTLTIQRTQQEDSAVYLCASSSLFGVKNSPLHFGNGTRLTVT.

The V and J genes are TRBV6-2 or TRBV6-3 and TRBJ2-1; 11 bases fit TRBD1. Germline loops: CDR1 MNHEY, CDR2 SVGEGT. V lost 2 bases to trimming and J lost 9 bases; unmatched junction nucleotides: 6. There are 15 residues in the CDR3. The CDR3 protein is CASSYPGQGGREQFF. DNA of the CDR3: TGTGCCAGCAGTTACCCGGGACAGGGGGGTCGTGAGCAGTTCTTC.

In its sample, this clonotype was seen many times. V gene TRBV30 combines with J gene TRBJ1-2, with TRBD1 matching over 8 bases. Germline CDR1 reads GTSNPN; CDR2 reads SVGIG (reference sequence). There are 16 residues in the CDR3. The V and J ends lost 2 bases and 4 bases, in that order; junction bases with no gene match: 12. The CDR3 coding sequence is TGTGCCTGGAGTCTACCAAGGACAGGGCGCGGCTATGGCTACACCTTC. It is translated as CAWSLPRTGRGYGYTF.

This clonotype was seen a handful of times. V and J are TRBV4-3 and TRBJ2-3, with TRBD2 identical over 10 bases. The V gene's germline CDR1 is LGHNA and CDR2 YSLEER. J gave up 6 bases and V 0 bases, and 6 bases lay outside the gene matches. The CDR3 loop spans 16 amino acids. For the CDR3, the DNA is TGCGCCAGCAGCCAAGATTCCGGGACTAGCGCGGATACGCAGTATTTT. It specifies CASSQDSGTSADTQYF.

This sequence joins TRBV4-3 and TRBJ2-1; D is unclear. This CDR3 is 16 amino acids long. Germline V CDR1 and CDR2: LGHNA, YSLEER. Trimming pared 0 bases from V and 0 bases from J, leaving 9 bases between. The CDR3 loop reads CASSQEGGDSYNEQFF. The CDR3 coding sequence is TGCGCCAGCAGCCAAGAAGGCGGTGACTCCTACAATGAGCAGTTCTTC.